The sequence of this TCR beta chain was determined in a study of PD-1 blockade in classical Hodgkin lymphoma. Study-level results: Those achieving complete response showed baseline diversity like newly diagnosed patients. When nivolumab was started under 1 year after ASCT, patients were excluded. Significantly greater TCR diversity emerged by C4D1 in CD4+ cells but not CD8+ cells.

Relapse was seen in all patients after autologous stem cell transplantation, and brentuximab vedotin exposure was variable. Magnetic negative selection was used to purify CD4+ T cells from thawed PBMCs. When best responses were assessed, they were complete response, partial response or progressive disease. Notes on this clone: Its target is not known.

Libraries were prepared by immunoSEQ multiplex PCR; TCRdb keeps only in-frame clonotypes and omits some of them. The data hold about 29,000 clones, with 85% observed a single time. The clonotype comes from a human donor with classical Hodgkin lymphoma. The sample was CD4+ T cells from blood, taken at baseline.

CDR3 in amino acids: CASSLDSGSYNQPQHF. CDR3 in DNA: TGTGCCAGCAGCTTAGATTCCGGGTCGTACAATCAGCCCCAGCATTTT. The chain couples TRBV7-2 to TRBJ1-5; D unclear. Germline assignment: CDR1 SGHTA and CDR2 FQGNSA. The V end lost 1 base, the J end lost 3 bases, and 13 bases lay between the germline ends. The CDR3 runs 16 residues.